Following are 9 T cell receptor beta chains from one sample sequenced in a study of T cell responses to AZD1222 COVID-19 vaccine. Sequenced by immunoSEQ multiplex PCR; TCRdb stores in-frame clones only, minus some. Here the sample spans about 260,000 clones, 93% being singletons. Sequencing used peripheral blood, obtained on day 0 of AZD1222 vaccination. Receptors originate from an adult in good health.

V gene TRBV5-1 combines with J gene TRBJ2-7, with D perhaps matching TRBD2 (6 bases). CDR1 and CDR2 from the germline V gene are SGHRS and YFSETQ. This CDR3 region has 15 residues. Trimming pared 5 bases from V and 0 bases from J, leaving 15 bases between. The DNA for the CDR3 is TGCGCCAGCAGATCGATAGGGCGGGACTCCTACGAGCAGTACTTC. Protein sequence: CASRSIGRDSYEQYF. Variable domain in full (rest from reference TRBV5-1 and TRBJ2-7): KAGVTQTPRYLIKTRGQQVTLSCSPISGHRSVSWYQQTPGQGLQFLFEYFSETQRNKGNFPGRFSGRQFSNSRSEMNVSTLELGDSALYLCASRSIGRDSYEQYFGPGTRLTVT.

The V and J genes are TRBV10-3 and TRBJ2-2, with 9 positions matching TRBD2. Germline V gene sequence: CDR1 ENHRY, CDR2 SYGVKD. This CDR3 comprises 14 residues. J lost 5 bases, V lost 10 bases, and 8 bases had no gene match. The CDR3 DNA sequence: TGTGCCAATTCACCGGGACTAGCAACCGGGGAGCTGTTTTTT. As protein: CANSPGLATGELFF.

The gene calls are TRBV6-2 or TRBV6-3 and TRBJ2-3; D is uncertain. Trimming pared 5 bases from V and 6 bases from J, leaving 15 bases between. The CDR3 length is 14 residues. From germline, CDR1 is MNHEY and CDR2 SVGEGT. The CDR3 reads CASSGLARVDTQYF. The CDR3 nucleotides are TGTGCCAGCAGTGGGCTCGCAAGGGTGGATACGCAGTATTTT.

This clone was picked up a small number of times. The chain combines TRBV6-5 with TRBJ2-7, with no clear D. The CDR3 consists of 12 residues. With 8 bases removed from V and 7 bases from J, the gap between germline ends came to 15 bases. Germline V gene data show CDR1 as MNHEY and CDR2 as SVGAGI. The DNA for the CDR3 is TGTGCCAGCTGCCGGCTTGCCGAGGAGCAGTACTTC. This gives the protein CASCRLAEEQYF.

CDR3 sequence (DNA): TGTGCCAGCAGTGAAATCTGGCAGGGGGACGGCTACACCTTC. Amino acids: CASSEIWQGDGYTF. The chain couples TRBV2 to TRBJ1-2; 7 nucleotides agree with TRBD1. Germline CDR1 reads SNHLY; CDR2 reads FYNNEI. This CDR3 is built from 14 residues. V lost 2 bases and J lost 8; bases outside the gene matches: 8.

The table lists this clone with a few counts. The chain recombines TRBV29-1 with TRBJ2-7; TRBD1 aligns across 7 bases. With V trimmed by 6 bases and J by 5 bases, 7 bases remained unmatched. Germline lookup yields CDR1 SQVTM and CDR2 ANQGSEA. This CDR3 has 12 residues. CDR3 coding DNA: TGCAGCGTCCGGGGACAGTGGGACGAGCAGTACTTC. It is translated as CSVRGQWDEQYF.

V gene TRBV12-2 combines with J gene TRBJ2-7. TRBV12-2 is a recognized pseudogene. There are 15 residues in the CDR3. As DNA, the CDR3 is TGTGCAAGTCGCTTAATTATGGTACCAGCCCACGAGCAGTACTTC. Its translation: CASRLIMVPAHEQYF.

This clone has more than one count but fewer than ten. The chain recombines TRBV4-1 with TRBJ1-2, with 9 bases that match TRBD1. From germline, CDR1 is MGHRA and CDR2 YSYEKL. V gave up 2 bases and J gave up 8 bases; unmatched junction bases: 6. This CDR3 has 14 residues. For the CDR3, the DNA is TGCGCCAGCAGCCAACCATTCGACAGGGGGGGCTACACCTTC. Protein sequence: CASSQPFDRGGYTF.

The V call is TRBV28, the J call TRBJ1-5; TRBD1 agrees at 9 bases. Germline lookup yields CDR1 MDHEN and CDR2 SYDVKM. V lost 8 bases and J lost 7; bases outside the gene matches: 9. The CDR3 covers 14 residues. For the CDR3, the DNA is TGTGCCAGCCTTCGGGACAGGGTCGGGCAGCCCCAGCATTTT. Translating gives CASLRDRVGQPQHF.